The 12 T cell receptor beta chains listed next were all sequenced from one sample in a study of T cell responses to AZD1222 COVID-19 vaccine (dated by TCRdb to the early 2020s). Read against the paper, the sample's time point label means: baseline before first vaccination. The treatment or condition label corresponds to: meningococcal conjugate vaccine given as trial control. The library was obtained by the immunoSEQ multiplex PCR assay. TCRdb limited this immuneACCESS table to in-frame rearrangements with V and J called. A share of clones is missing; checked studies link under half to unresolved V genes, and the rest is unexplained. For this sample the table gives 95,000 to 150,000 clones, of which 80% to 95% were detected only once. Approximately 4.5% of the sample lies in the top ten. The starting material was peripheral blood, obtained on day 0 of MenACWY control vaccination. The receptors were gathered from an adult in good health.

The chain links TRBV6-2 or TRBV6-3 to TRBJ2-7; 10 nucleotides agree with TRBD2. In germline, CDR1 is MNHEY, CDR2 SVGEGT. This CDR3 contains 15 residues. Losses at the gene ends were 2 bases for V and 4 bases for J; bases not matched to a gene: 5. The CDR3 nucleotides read TGTGCCAGCAGTTACGACGCTAGCGGGGGATACGAGCAGTACGTC. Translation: CASSYDASGGYEQYV.

The CDR3 DNA follows: TGTGCCAGCAGCTTGTCCCTCGGGTCTGGAAACACCATATATTTT. Translated: CASSLSLGSGNTIYF. The chain links TRBV11-2 to TRBJ1-3; no definite D call. The CDR3 has 15 amino acids. Germline CDR1 and CDR2: SGHAT and FQNNGV. The V end lost 3 bases, the J end lost 1 base, and 10 bases lay between the germline ends.

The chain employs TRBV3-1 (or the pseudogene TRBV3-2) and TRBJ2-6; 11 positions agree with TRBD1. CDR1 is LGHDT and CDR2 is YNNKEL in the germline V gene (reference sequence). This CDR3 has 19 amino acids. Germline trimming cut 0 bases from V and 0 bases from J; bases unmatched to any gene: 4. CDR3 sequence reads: CASSQEIGTGGSGANVLTF. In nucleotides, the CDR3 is TGTGCCAGCAGCCAAGAGATTGGGACAGGGGGCTCTGGGGCCAACGTCCTGACTTTC.

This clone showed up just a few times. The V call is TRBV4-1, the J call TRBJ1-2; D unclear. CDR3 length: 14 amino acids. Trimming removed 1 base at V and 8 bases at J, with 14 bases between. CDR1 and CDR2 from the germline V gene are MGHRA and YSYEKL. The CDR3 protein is CASSQGAAGLGYTF. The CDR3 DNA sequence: TGCGCCAGCAGCCAAGGAGCGGCTGGCCTCGGCTACACCTTC.

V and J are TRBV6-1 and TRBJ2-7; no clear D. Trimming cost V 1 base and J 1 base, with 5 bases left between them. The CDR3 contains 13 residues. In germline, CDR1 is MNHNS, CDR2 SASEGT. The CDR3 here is CASSEGASYEQYV. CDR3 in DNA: TGTGCCAGCAGTGAAGGGGCTTCCTACGAGCAGTACGTC.

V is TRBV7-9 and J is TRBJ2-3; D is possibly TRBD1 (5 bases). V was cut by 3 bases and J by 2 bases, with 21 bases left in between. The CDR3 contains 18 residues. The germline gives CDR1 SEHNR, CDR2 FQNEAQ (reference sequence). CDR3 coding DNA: TGTGCCAGCAGCTTCCACCAAACCCAAGACAGAGACACAGATACGCAGTATTTT. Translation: CASSFHQTQDRDTDTQYF. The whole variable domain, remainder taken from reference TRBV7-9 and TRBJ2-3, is DTGVSQNPRHKITKRGQNVTFRCDPISEHNRLYWYRQTLGQGPEFLTYFQNEAQLEKSRLLSDRFSAERPKGSFSTLEIQRTEQGDSAMYLCASSFHQTQDRDTDTQYFGPGTRLTVL.

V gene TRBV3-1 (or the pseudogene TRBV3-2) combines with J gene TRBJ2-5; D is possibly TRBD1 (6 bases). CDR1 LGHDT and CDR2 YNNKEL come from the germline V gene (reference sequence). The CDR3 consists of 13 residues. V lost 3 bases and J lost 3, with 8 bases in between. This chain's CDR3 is CASSHRDKETQYF. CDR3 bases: TGTGCCAGCAGCCATAGGGACAAAGAGACCCAGTACTTC.

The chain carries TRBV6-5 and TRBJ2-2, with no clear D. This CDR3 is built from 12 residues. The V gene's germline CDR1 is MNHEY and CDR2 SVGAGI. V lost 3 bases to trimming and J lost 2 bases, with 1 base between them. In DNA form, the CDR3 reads TGTGCCAGCAGTTATAACACCGGGGAGCTGTTTTTT. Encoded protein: CASSYNTGELFF.

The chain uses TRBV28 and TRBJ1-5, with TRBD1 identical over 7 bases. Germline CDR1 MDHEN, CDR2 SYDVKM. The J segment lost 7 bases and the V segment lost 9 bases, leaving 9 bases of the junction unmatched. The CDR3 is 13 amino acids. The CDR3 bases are TGTGCCAGTTGCCGCCAGGGGGACCAGCCCCAGCATTTT. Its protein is CASCRQGDQPQHF.

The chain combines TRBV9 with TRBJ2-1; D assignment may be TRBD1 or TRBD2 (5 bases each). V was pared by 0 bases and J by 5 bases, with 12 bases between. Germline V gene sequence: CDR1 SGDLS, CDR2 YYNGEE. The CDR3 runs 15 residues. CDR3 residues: CASSVVRGLDNEQFF. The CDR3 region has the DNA TGTGCCAGCAGCGTAGTACGGGGCTTGGACAATGAGCAGTTCTTC.

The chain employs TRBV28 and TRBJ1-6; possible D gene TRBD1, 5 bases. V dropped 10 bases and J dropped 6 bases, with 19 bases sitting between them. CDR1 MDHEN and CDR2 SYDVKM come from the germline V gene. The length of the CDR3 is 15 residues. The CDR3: CATSRAWGFNSPLHF. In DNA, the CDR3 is TGTGCCACATCCAGGGCGTGGGGCTTTAATTCACCCCTCCACTTT.

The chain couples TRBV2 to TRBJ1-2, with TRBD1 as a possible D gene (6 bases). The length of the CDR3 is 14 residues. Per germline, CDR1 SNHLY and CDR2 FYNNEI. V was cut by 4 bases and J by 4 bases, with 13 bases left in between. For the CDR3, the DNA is TGTGCCAGCAGTGGGGAAGGGGGGATCTATGGCTACACCTTC. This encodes CASSGEGGIYGYTF. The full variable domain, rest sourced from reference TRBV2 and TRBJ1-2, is EPEVTQTPSHQVTQMGQEVILRCVPISNHLYFYWYRQILGQKVEFLVSFYNNEISEKSEIFDDQFSVERPDGSNFTLKIRSTKLEDSAMYFCASSGEGGIYGYTFGSGTRLTVV.